Shown below are 17 T cell receptor beta chains from a single sample sequenced in a study of blood T cell repertoires in COVID-19. The data were produced by immunoSEQ multiplex PCR, yet TCRdb's version contains in-frame clones alone and is incomplete. Of about 160,000 clones listed, roughly 84% are singletons. Sequencing input: peripheral blood. Receptor source: a woman aged 80 or over with active or convalescent COVID-19.

V usage is TRBV5-6 and J usage is TRBJ1-1; D unresolved. The CDR3 covers 13 residues. CDR1 and CDR2 from the germline V gene are SGHDT and YYEEEE. Trimming pared 4 bases from V and 7 bases from J, leaving 14 bases between. The DNA of the CDR3 is TGTGCCAGCAGCGAGGGCAGCGCGTATGAAGCTTTCTTT. Translating gives CASSEGSAYEAFF.

The chain is built from TRBV2 and TRBJ2-5; 7 positions match TRBD2. Losses at the gene ends were 7 bases for V and 5 bases for J; bases not matched to a gene: 4. Germline V gene sequence: CDR1 SNHLY, CDR2 FYNNEI. The CDR3 runs 12 residues. Here the CDR3 reads CASNGLVETQYF. The CDR3 DNA reads TGTGCCAGCAACGGACTAGTTGAGACCCAGTACTTC.

This chain connects TRBV5-1 to TRBJ2-2, with D tentatively TRBD1 (6 bases). From germline, CDR1 is SGHRS and CDR2 YFSETQ. The CDR3 sequence is 14 residues long. V lost 4 bases to trimming and J lost 4 bases, with 11 bases between them. The DNA for the CDR3 is TGCGCCAGCAGCGTGGACAGCCGCACCGGGGAGCTGTTTTTT. Amino acids: CASSVDSRTGELFF.

The chain carries TRBV4-1 and TRBJ1-5; possibly TRBD1 for D (5 bases). Germline CDR1 reads MGHRA; CDR2 reads YSYEKL. V shed 0 bases and J shed 7 bases, with 16 bases lying between them. This CDR3 spans 16 amino acids. The CDR3 DNA sequence: TGCGCCAGCAGCCAAGATCTCGACGCGCGGGGGCAGCCCCAGCATTTT. Its translation is CASSQDLDARGQPQHF.

By sample share, this clone is medium-sized. The rearrangement uses TRBV5-1 and TRBJ1-1; D possibly corresponds to TRBD1 (5 bases). The germline V gene has CDR1 SGHRS and CDR2 YFSETQ. V lost 4 bases and J 1 base, leaving 14 bases between the germline ends. This CDR3 has 15 amino acids. In nucleotides, the CDR3 is TGCGCCAGCAGCCCCCTGCCAGGGAAGAACACTGAAGCTTTCTTT. Translating it yields CASSPLPGKNTEAFF.

This rearrangement joins TRBV5-1 to TRBJ2-2, with 7 bases matching TRBD2. From germline, CDR1 is SGHRS and CDR2 YFSETQ. The CDR3 runs to 14 residues. Germline trimming cut 5 bases from V and 4 bases from J; bases unmatched to any gene: 5. The CDR3 DNA reads TGCGCCAGCAGAGACACGGGGGGCACCGGGGAGCTGTTTTTT. It translates to CASRDTGGTGELFF.

This chain joins TRBV10-3 and TRBJ2-1, with TRBD2 matching over 10 bases. The J segment lost 5 bases and the V segment lost 9 bases, leaving 10 bases of the junction unmatched. The V gene's germline CDR1 is ENHRY and CDR2 SYGVKD. The CDR3 is 15 amino acids. CDR3 nucleotides: TGTGCCATATCAGAATCACTAGCGGGAAACAATGAGCAGTTCTTC. This encodes CAISESLAGNNEQFF.

The chain is built from TRBV5-1 and TRBJ2-3; D remains ambiguous. CDR3 length: 15 amino acids. Trimming stripped 3 bases from V and 3 bases from J, with 14 bases between. Germline loops: CDR1 SGHRS, CDR2 YFSETQ. CDR3 amino acids: CASSSPDFGTDTQYF. DNA for the CDR3: TGCGCCAGCAGCTCCCCTGACTTTGGTACAGATACGCAGTATTTT.

CDR3 coding DNA: TGTGCCAGTAGTCCCATCGCGCTAGATGAAGAGACCCAGTACTTC. Translated: CASSPIALDEETQYF. The chain carries TRBV19 and TRBJ2-5; D is unresolved. The V and J ends lost 5 bases and 3 bases respectively, with 16 bases between them. This CDR3 has 15 amino acids. The V gene's germline CDR1 is LNHDA and CDR2 SQIVND (reference sequence).

The chain couples TRBV6-2 or TRBV6-3 to TRBJ2-5; possibly TRBD2 for D (5 bases). The V end lost 0 bases, the J end lost 2 bases, and 13 bases lay between the germline ends. This CDR3 region has 16 residues. Germline CDR1 MNHEY, CDR2 SVGEGT. CDR3 loop: CASSYSTRGRQETQYF. CDR3 DNA sequence: TGTGCCAGCAGTTACTCAACTAGAGGCAGACAAGAGACCCAGTACTTC.

The chain uses TRBV21-1 and TRBJ2-7; TRBD1 was called by the table and not checked on the DNA. TRBV21-1 counts as a pseudogene. The CDR3 consists of 14 residues. The CDR3 DNA sequence: TGTGCCAGCAGCAAATCAGTCCAAACCTACGAGCAGTACTTC. Translation: CASSKSVQTYEQYF.

This clone occurred once. Other DNA variants within this sample encode the same CDR3. The chain carries TRBV30 and TRBJ1-2; D is uncertain. V was clipped by 2 bases and J by 5 bases, with 9 bases between them. The CDR3 is 12 amino acids. Germline CDR1 and CDR2: GTSNPN and SVGIG (reference sequence). The CDR3 protein is CAWSPGDYGYTF. The DNA of the CDR3 is TGTGCCTGGAGTCCCGGGGATTATGGCTACACCTTC.

The rearrangement uses TRBV6-5 and TRBJ1-2, with 12 bases that match TRBD1. Trimming cost V 7 bases and J 6 bases; bases outside gene matches: 3. Germline-derived CDR1 and CDR2 are MNHEY and SVGAGI. There are 13 residues in the CDR3. The CDR3 loop is CASKGTGGDGYTF. In DNA form, the CDR3 reads TGTGCCAGCAAGGGGACAGGGGGCGATGGCTACACCTTC.

This clone was observed once. This rearrangement joins TRBV5-1 to TRBJ2-7; a possible D gene is TRBD1 (5 bases). Germline V gene lookup returns CDR1 SGHRS and CDR2 YFSETQ. Trimming left V 3 bases short and J 1 base short, with 8 bases between. This CDR3 is 13 amino acids long. CDR3 loop: CASSSGSSYEQYF. CDR3 in DNA: TGCGCCAGCAGCTCAGGGTCTTCCTACGAGCAGTACTTC. Variable domain in full (rest from reference TRBV5-1 and TRBJ2-7): KAGVTQTPRYLIKTRGQQVTLSCSPISGHRSVSWYQQTPGQGLQFLFEYFSETQRNKGNFPGRFSGRQFSNSRSEMNVSTLELGDSALYLCASSSGSSYEQYFGPGTRLTVT.

The J gene is TRBJ2-5, the V gene TRBV6-1, with D possibly being TRBD2 (5 bases). The CDR3 has 13 amino acids. V was trimmed by 5 bases and J by 4 bases, leaving 11 bases between them. Germline CDR1 reads MNHNS; CDR2 reads SASEGT. Here the CDR3 DNA reads TGTGCCAGCAGTCCTACTAGGGTAGAGACCCAGTACTTC. Translation: CASSPTRVETQYF.

The chain joins TRBV30 to TRBJ2-7, with 7 positions matching TRBD1. The CDR3 sequence is 12 residues long. CDR1 is GTSNPN, CDR2 SVGIG, per germline (reference sequence). V was pared by 5 bases and J by 0 bases, with 1 base of the junction left unmatched. The DNA for the CDR3 is TGTGCCTGGGGGACAGCCTCCTACGAGCAGTACTTC. Translation: CAWGTASYEQYF.

The V gene is TRBV6-5, the J gene TRBJ1-5; D is unresolved. The ends were cut back, 10 bases at V and 3 bases at J, with 10 bases in the middle. Germline V gives CDR1 MNHEY, CDR2 SVGAGI. CDR3 length: 12 residues. CDR3 loop: CAIGQDNQPQHF. In DNA, the CDR3 is TGTGCCATTGGGCAGGACAATCAGCCCCAGCATTTT.